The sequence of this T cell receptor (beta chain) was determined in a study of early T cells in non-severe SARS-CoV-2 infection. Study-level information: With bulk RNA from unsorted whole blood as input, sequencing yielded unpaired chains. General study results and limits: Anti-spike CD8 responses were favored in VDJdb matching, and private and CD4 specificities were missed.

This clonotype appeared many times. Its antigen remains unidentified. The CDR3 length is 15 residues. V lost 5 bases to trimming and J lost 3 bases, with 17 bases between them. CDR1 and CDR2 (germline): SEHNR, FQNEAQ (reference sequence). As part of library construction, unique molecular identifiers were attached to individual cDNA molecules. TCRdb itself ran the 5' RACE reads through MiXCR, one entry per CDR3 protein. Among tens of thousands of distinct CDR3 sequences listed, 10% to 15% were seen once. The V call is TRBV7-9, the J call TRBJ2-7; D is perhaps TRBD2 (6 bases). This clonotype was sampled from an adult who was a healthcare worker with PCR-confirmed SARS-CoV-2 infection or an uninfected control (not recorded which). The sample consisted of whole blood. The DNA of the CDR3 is TGTGCCAGCAGCCCGAGGGTAGGAGGGTACTACGAGCAGTACTTC. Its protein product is CASSPRVGGYYEQYF.